These T cell receptor beta chains were read from a single sample in a study of blood T cells in healthy people across ages. TCRdb recomputed calls from the 5' RACE reads with MiXCR, one row per CDR3 protein. Here the sample spans hundreds of thousands of distinct CDR3 sequences, around 42% being singletons. The sequencing input was blood. Receptor source: a man in his sixties in good health. The CDR3 runs from the conserved cysteine through the conserved F or W. Clone size appears in some rows only: once, few, many, or a class for an expanded clone.

clone_size j_call v_call cdr3_length cdr3_aa
NA TRBJ2-7 TRBV9 17 CASSAMVGQGVTYEQYF
NA TRBJ1-5 TRBV12-3/TRBV12-4 12 CASSPTNQPQHF
NA TRBJ2-1 TRBV28 11 CAAARGHEQFF
many TRBJ2-1 TRBV7-2 16 CASSALTSGLNNEQFF
NA TRBJ2-2 TRBV6-1 17 CASTPLEVTTNTGELFF
few TRBJ1-2 TRBV6-1 14 CASSGQGRAYGYTF
NA TRBJ2-7 TRBV6-2/TRBV6-3 15 CASSYGSGGFSEQYF
NA TRBJ1-1 TRBV20-1 13 CSAWGRGNTEAFF
NA TRBJ1-4 TRBV29-1 14 CSGRGGSTNEKLFF
few TRBJ2-7 TRBV5-6 15 CASSAPGQTSYEQYF
few TRBJ1-2 TRBV6-5 13 CASSYPDSYGYTF
NA TRBJ2-3 TRBV25-1 14 CASSERRRTDTQYF
NA TRBJ2-7 TRBV12-3/TRBV12-4 15 CASSLRASGVYEQYF
NA TRBJ2-5 TRBV4-1 14 CASSQVLAQETQYF
NA TRBJ2-7 TRBV11-2 15 CASRSGTSGSYEQYF
NA TRBJ2-5 TRBV6-2/TRBV6-3 15 CASSRPGTGQETQYF
NA TRBJ2-7 TRBV10-3 11 CAISDRYEQYF
NA TRBJ2-4 TRBV25-1 12 CASREGGNIQYF
NA TRBJ1-4 TRBV6-1 16 CASRPPGISTNEKLFF
NA TRBJ2-1 TRBV7-2 16 CASSPGLKLKHNEQFF
NA TRBJ2-5 TRBV7-7 14 CASSLGSTGGTQYF
NA TRBJ1-6 TRBV7-2 12 CASSLDVPPLHF
few TRBJ2-7 TRBV7-9 15 CASSSESRKWYEQYF
few TRBJ2-5 TRBV7-2 15 CASSRASGVQETQYF
few TRBJ2-5 TRBV10-3 16 CATGTSGGPFSETQYF
NA TRBJ2-3 TRBV7-2 16 CASSFGTTTSTDTQYF